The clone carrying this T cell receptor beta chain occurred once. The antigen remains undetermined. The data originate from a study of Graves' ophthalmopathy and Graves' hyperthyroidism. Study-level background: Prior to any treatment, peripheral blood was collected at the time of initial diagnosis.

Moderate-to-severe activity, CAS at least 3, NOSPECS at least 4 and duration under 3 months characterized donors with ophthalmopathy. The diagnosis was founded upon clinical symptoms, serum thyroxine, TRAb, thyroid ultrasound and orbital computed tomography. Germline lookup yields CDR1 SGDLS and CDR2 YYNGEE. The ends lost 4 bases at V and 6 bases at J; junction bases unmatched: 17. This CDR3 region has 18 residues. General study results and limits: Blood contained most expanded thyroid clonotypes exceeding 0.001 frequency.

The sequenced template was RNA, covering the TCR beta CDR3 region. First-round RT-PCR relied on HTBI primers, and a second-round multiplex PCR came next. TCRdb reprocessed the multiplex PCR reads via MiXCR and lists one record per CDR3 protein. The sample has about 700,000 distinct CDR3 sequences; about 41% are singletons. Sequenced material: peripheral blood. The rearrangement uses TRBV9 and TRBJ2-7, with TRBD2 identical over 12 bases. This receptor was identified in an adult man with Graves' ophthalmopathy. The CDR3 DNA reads TGTGCCAGCAGCTTAATGGGGGGGCTAGCGGGAGGGGGCAGCGAGCAGTACTTC. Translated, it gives CASSLMGGLAGGGSEQYF. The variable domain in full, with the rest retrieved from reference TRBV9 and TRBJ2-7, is DSGVTQTPKHLITATGQRVTLRCSPRSGDLSVYWYQQSLDQGLQFLIQYYNGEERAKGNILERFSAQQFPDLHSELNLSSLELGDSALYFCASSLMGGLAGGGSEQYFGPGTRLTVT.